The rows below give T cell receptor beta chains drawn from one sample of a study of T cell responses to AZD1222 COVID-19 vaccine. Using immunoSEQ multiplex PCR, the repertoire was profiled, and TCRdb retains in-frame clones only, with some absent. The sample includes about 140,000 clones, about 92% of them seen just once. The material sequenced was peripheral blood, taken on day 0 of MenACWY control vaccination. The receptors were gathered from an adult in good health. Both conserved end residues are part of each CDR3. D genes are given only for firm matches. Clone size is given for some rows only: seen once, a few or many times, or a class if the clone is expanded.

J | V | D | size | DNA | CDR3
TRBJ2-7 | TRBV2 | NA | NA | TGTGCCAGCAGTGGATCGAGGTCCTACGAGCAGTACTTC | CASSGSRSYEQYF
TRBJ2-5 | TRBV3-1/TRBV3-2 | TRBD2 | NA | TGTGCCAGCAGCCCGGCCCCGGGACTACAAGAGACCCAGTACTTC | CASSPAPGLQETQYF
TRBJ2-1 | TRBV3-1/TRBV3-2 | NA | NA | TGTGCCAGCAGCCAAGATTTAAGGAACAACAATGAGCAGTTCTTC | CASSQDLRNNNEQFF
TRBJ2-1 | TRBV3-1/TRBV3-2 | NA | once | TGTGCCAGCAGCCAAGGTGCGGACCCCTACAATGAGCAGTTCTTC | CASSQGADPYNEQFF
TRBJ1-5 | TRBV19 | TRBD1 | NA | TGTGCCAGTAGTATAGGGGGACAGATAAATCAGCCCCAGCATTTT | CASSIGGQINQPQHF
TRBJ1-6 | TRBV9 | NA | NA | TGTGCCAGCAGCGACCCCGCGGGGATAACGTCACCCCTCCACTTT | CASSDPAGITSPLHF
TRBJ1-4 | TRBV11-2 | NA | NA | TGTGCCAGCAGCTTAGATAATGAAAAACTGTTTTTT | CASSLDNEKLFF
TRBJ1-2 | TRBV20-1 | TRBD1 | NA | TGCAGTGCGGGACAGGGAGACTACACCTTC | CSAGQGDYTF
TRBJ1-1 | TRBV11-2 | NA | once | TGTGCCAGCAGCCGTGGACGGGGCACTGAAGCTTTCTTT | CASSRGRGTEAFF
TRBJ2-2 | TRBV27 | NA | NA | TGTGCCAGCAGTTTGTTTGACACCGGGGAGCTGTTTTTT | CASSLFDTGELFF
TRBJ1-6 | TRBV5-4 | NA | NA | TGTGCCAGCAGTCTTCAGGGAACCTATAATTCACCCCTCCACTTT | CASSLQGTYNSPLHF
TRBJ1-3 | TRBV18 | NA | NA | TGTGCCAGCTCATCCTACTCGACAGCGCACTCTGGAAACACCATATATTTT | CASSSYSTAHSGNTIYF
TRBJ1-4 | TRBV7-9 | NA | NA | TGTGCCAGCAGCTTAGAGAGACCCGCTAATGAAAAACTGTTTTTT | CASSLERPANEKLFF
TRBJ2-1 | TRBV5-6 | TRBD2 | NA | TGTGCCAGCAGCAGGCTAGCGGACAATGAGCAGTTCTTC | CASSRLADNEQFF
TRBJ2-1 | TRBV7-9 | NA | NA | TGTGCCAGCAGCCTGGATTACAATGAGCAGTTCTTC | CASSLDYNEQFF
TRBJ2-7 | TRBV5-1 | NA | NA | TGCGCCAGCAGCTCGGGTTCTAGTGGCGAGCAGTACTTC | CASSSGSSGEQYF
TRBJ1-1 | TRBV2 | NA | NA | TGTGCCAGCAGCTTGAACACTGAAGCTTTCTTT | CASSLNTEAFF
TRBJ1-5 | TRBV2 | NA | NA | TGTGCCAGCAGTGAAAACCAGCCCCAGCATTTT | CASSENQPQHF
TRBJ1-1 | TRBV16 | NA | NA | TGTGCCAGCAGCCAAGAAGTGAACACTGAAGCTTTCTTT | CASSQEVNTEAFF
TRBJ2-1 | TRBV18 | TRBD1 | NA | TGTGCCAGCTCAAGGGACAGGGGTGGATACAATGAGCAGTTCTTC | CASSRDRGGYNEQFF
TRBJ2-3 | TRBV29-1 | NA | NA | TGCAGCGTCCTCGGGACTTCTTCTAGCACAGATACGCAGTATTTT | CSVLGTSSSTDTQYF
TRBJ1-2 | TRBV12-3/TRBV12-4 | NA | NA | TGTGCCAGCCATGGGGGGCACTATGGCTACACCTTC | CASHGGHYGYTF
TRBJ2-3 | TRBV5-1 | NA | NA | TGCGCCAGCAGCTTAGATTGGGGAACCGGATCATCTAGCACAGATACGCAGTATTTT | CASSLDWGTGSSSTDTQYF
TRBJ1-5 | TRBV2 | NA | NA | TGTGCCAGCAGTGAACATCGGGTCCTGATGCATTTT | CASSEHRVLMHF
TRBJ1-5 | TRBV4-1 | TRBD1 | NA | TGCGCCAGCAGCCAAGATAAGGTTGGACAGGGGTATGACAATCAGCCCCAGCATTTT | CASSQDKVGQGYDNQPQHF
TRBJ2-7 | TRBV19 | TRBD1 | NA | TGTGCCAGTAGTTGGGACAGGGATTCTTACGAGCAGTACTTC | CASSWDRDSYEQYF
TRBJ2-7 | TRBV28 | TRBD1 | NA | TGTGCCAGCAGAACCCCGGGACAGGGCTTGTACGAGCAGTACTTC | CASRTPGQGLYEQYF
TRBJ2-1 | TRBV18 | NA | once | TGTGCCAGCTCTTTCGTCCCTCCCTACAATGAGCAGTTCTTC | CASSFVPPYNEQFF
TRBJ1-1 | TRBV5-4 | NA | once | TGTGCCAGCAGCCAGGACACGAACACTGAAGCTTTCTTT | CASSQDTNTEAFF
TRBJ1-1 | TRBV6-6 | NA | NA | TGTGCCAGCAGTTACGCGGGGAGCACTGAAGCTTTCTTT | CASSYAGSTEAFF
TRBJ1-1 | TRBV5-1 | TRBD1 | NA | TGCGCCAGCAGCTTCACAGGGGACACTGAAGCTTTCTTT | CASSFTGDTEAFF
TRBJ2-7 | TRBV5-1 | TRBD1 | few | TGCGCCAGCAGCTGGGGGACAGGAGATTACGAGCAGTACTTC | CASSWGTGDYEQYF
TRBJ1-1 | TRBV6-5 | TRBD1 | NA | TGTGCCAGCAGTTCCTACTACAGGGGCGGGAACACTGAAGCTTTCTTT | CASSSYYRGGNTEAFF
TRBJ1-6 | TRBV4-1 | NA | once | TGCGCCAGCAGCCAAGATCGACAGACTATAAGCTCCTATAATTCACCCCTCCACTTT | CASSQDRQTISSYNSPLHF
TRBJ1-2 | TRBV18 | NA | NA | TGTGCCAGCTCACCACTGGTTTTGGACGCCGGCGGAGGGCACACCTTC | CASSPLVLDAGGGHTF
TRBJ2-3 | TRBV4-3 | NA | NA | TGCGCCAGCAGCCAAGGGGACACAGATACGCAGTATTTT | CASSQGDTDTQYF
TRBJ1-2 | TRBV29-1 | NA | NA | TGCAGCGCCGGGGGCACATATGGCTACACCTTC | CSAGGTYGYTF
TRBJ2-3 | TRBV7-3 | NA | NA | TGTGCCAGCAGCTTAAGTTCCGGGATGGGAGATACGCAGTATTTT | CASSLSSGMGDTQYF
TRBJ1-2 | TRBV5-6 | NA | NA | TGTGCCAGCAGCCGGGGCCAATATGGCTACACCTTC | CASSRGQYGYTF
TRBJ1-1 | TRBV5-1 | TRBD1 | NA | TGCGCCAGCAGCCCCCGGACAGGGTCAGACACTGAAGCTTTCTTT | CASSPRTGSDTEAFF
TRBJ1-1 | TRBV6-2/TRBV6-3 | NA | NA | TGTGCCAGCAGTTATTACCAGAGGAACACTGAAGCTTTCTTT | CASSYYQRNTEAFF
TRBJ1-1 | TRBV4-3 | NA | NA | TGCGCCAGCAGCCAAGATAGGAACTGGCCGGGGGAAGCTTTCTTT | CASSQDRNWPGEAFF
TRBJ1-1 | TRBV29-1 | NA | NA | TGCAGCCTTGATCAGGGGCTGAACACTGAAGCTTTCTTT | CSLDQGLNTEAFF
TRBJ1-2 | TRBV2 | NA | NA | TGTGCCAGCAGTGTCCCGGGCAGGGGAGGCTACACCTTC | CASSVPGRGGYTF
TRBJ1-6 | TRBV28 | TRBD1 | NA | TGTGCCAGCAGTCCCCTGGACAGGCGGGAGAACAAACTCCACTTT | CASSPLDRRENKLHF